The 17 T cell receptor beta chains given below trace back to one sample, sequenced in a study of CD8 T cell repertoires and HIV-1 epitope variants (dated by TCRdb to 2020 to 2021). The protocol used for the library was the immunoSEQ multiplex PCR assay. TCRdb re-hosts the immuneACCESS table, in-frame sequences only. Its copies lack some clones; in the studies checked, an unresolved V gene accounts for under half of them, and the cause for the rest is not known. This sample lists roughly 6,800 clones; about 62% were detected once. The top ten hold under 55% of the sample. These receptors have no identified antigens. Material for sequencing was cultured CD8+ T cells derived from PBMCs. These receptors all stem from a male donor with HIV.

This chain connects TRBV19 to TRBJ1-1; perhaps TRBD1 as D (5 bases). CDR3 length: 13 amino acids. Germline CDR1 reads LNHDA; CDR2 reads SQIVND (reference sequence). The V end lost 5 bases, the J end lost 1 base, and 8 bases lay between the germline ends. The CDR3: CASSLQGNTEAFF. The CDR3 bases are TGTGCCAGTAGTTTGCAGGGGAACACTGAAGCTTTCTTT.

The rearrangement links TRBV9 to TRBJ2-3; 7 nucleotides line up with TRBD1. With 6 bases clipped from V and 0 bases from J, the junction kept 4 bases outside the gene matches. The CDR3 has 14 amino acids. Germline values: CDR1 SGDLS, CDR2 YYNGEE. The CDR3: CASKGTASTDTQYF. The CDR3 nucleotides are TGTGCCAGCAAGGGGACAGCGAGCACAGATACGCAGTATTTT.

The chain couples TRBV2 to TRBJ2-7, with 7 bases aligning to TRBD2. Germline trimming cut 7 bases from V and 5 bases from J; bases unmatched to any gene: 14. CDR3 length: 15 amino acids. The V gene's germline CDR1 is SNHLY and CDR2 FYNNEI. The CDR3 region has the DNA TGTGCCAGCATTGGATTCGAGTCTAGCGGTAACGAGCAGTACTTC. It specifies CASIGFESSGNEQYF.

Only a few counts were recorded for this clone. J is TRBJ2-7 and V is TRBV19; perhaps D is TRBD1 or TRBD2 (5 bases each). Germline V gene sequence: CDR1 LNHDA, CDR2 SQIVND (reference sequence). This CDR3 is built from 13 residues. Trimming took off 5 bases at V and 5 bases at J, with 13 bases between the two ends. CDR3 DNA: TGTGCCAGTAGTCCCAGGGAGTGGGACGAGCAGTACTTC. Protein: CASSPREWDEQYF.

V gene TRBV13 combines with J gene TRBJ2-1; 7 bases map to TRBD1. Trimming took 4 bases from V and 3 from J; bases not matched to a gene: 6. The CDR3 totals 15 residues. Germline assignment: CDR1 PRHDT and CDR2 FYEKMQ (reference sequence). In nucleotides, the CDR3 is TGTGCCAGCAGCTCGCAGGGGGAAGGCTACAATGAGCAGTTCTTC. Its translation: CASSSQGEGYNEQFF.

Regarding this clone: This same CDR3 is encoded by further DNA sequences in the sample. The chain carries TRBV5-4 and TRBJ2-7, with 9 positions matching TRBD1. Germline lookup yields CDR1 SGHNT and CDR2 YYREEE (reference sequence). CDR3 length equals 14 residues. V gave up 2 bases and J gave up 1 base; unmatched junction bases: 1. The CDR3 sequence: CASSFGQGSYEQYF. CDR3 sequence (DNA): TGTGCCAGCAGCTTTGGACAGGGGTCCTACGAGCAGTACTTC.

V usage is TRBV27 and J usage is TRBJ2-7; D is ambiguous. V was clipped by 3 bases and J by 0 bases, with 9 bases between them. The CDR3 loop spans 14 amino acids. CDR1 is MNHEY and CDR2 is SMNVEV in the germline V gene (reference sequence). CDR3 residues: CASSFSLASYEQYF. For the CDR3, the DNA is TGTGCCAGCAGTTTTAGCCTCGCCTCCTACGAGCAGTACTTC.

This rearrangement joins TRBV27 to TRBJ2-2; D is uncertain. The CDR3 extends over 13 amino acids. Germline CDR1 and CDR2: MNHEY and SMNVEV (reference sequence). Trimming left V 6 bases short and J 7 bases short, with 12 bases between. The CDR3 is CASRSNLGGELFF. CDR3 sequence (DNA): TGTGCCAGCAGATCCAACCTAGGCGGGGAGCTGTTTTTT.

V gene TRBV6-5 combines with J gene TRBJ2-7, with 7 nucleotides matching TRBD1. Losses at the gene ends were 6 bases for V and 0 bases for J; bases not matched to a gene: 5. CDR1 is MNHEY and CDR2 is SVGAGI in the germline V gene. The CDR3 loop spans 14 amino acids. The CDR3 sequence: CASSPGQSSYEQYF. In DNA form, the CDR3 reads TGTGCCAGCAGCCCGGGACAGAGCTCCTACGAGCAGTACTTC.

The chain joins TRBV7-2 to TRBJ2-5; 8 bases agree with TRBD2. V was pared by 5 bases and J by 3 bases, with 8 bases of the junction left unmatched. Germline V gene lookup returns CDR1 SGHTA and CDR2 FQGNSA. The CDR3 runs 15 residues. CDR3 sequence reads: CASSQGGAGEETQYF. The CDR3 bases are TGTGCCAGCAGCCAAGGCGGAGCGGGGGAAGAGACCCAGTACTTC.

The chain couples TRBV6-5 to TRBJ1-1; D is unclear. With 5 bases removed from V and 5 bases from J, the gap between germline ends came to 6 bases. This CDR3 is built from 11 residues. Germline V gene data show CDR1 as MNHEY and CDR2 as SVGAGI. CDR3 loop: CASSERTEAFF. The CDR3 DNA follows: TGTGCCAGCAGTGAAAGGACTGAAGCTTTCTTT.

This clone is a singleton in its sample. The rearrangement links TRBV27 to TRBJ2-3; 10 bases match TRBD2. The junction had 13 bases not matched to a gene; V was cut back by 7 bases and J by 0 bases. The V gene's germline CDR1 is MNHEY and CDR2 SMNVEV (reference sequence). The CDR3 spans 18 residues. DNA for the CDR3: TGTGCCAGCACCTCGACCACGACTAGCGGGCGTAGCACAGATACGCAGTATTTT. Its translation: CASTSTTTSGRSTDTQYF.

This clone was seen only a few times. The CDR3 bases are TGTGCCACCAGAGAAGGGGATAGCAATCAGCCCCAGCATTTT. It codes for CATREGDSNQPQHF. This chain uses TRBV15 with TRBJ1-5; weak D call: TRBD1 (5 bases). Germline values: CDR1 LNHNV, CDR2 YYDKDF (reference sequence). The ends were cut back, 6 bases at V and 0 bases at J, with 9 bases in the middle. The CDR3 runs 14 residues. Based on the CDR3 plus reference TRBV15 and TRBJ1-5, the full variable domain is DAMVIQNPRYQVTQFGKPVTLSCSQTLNHNVMYWYQQKSSQAPKLLFHYYDKDFNNEADTPDNFQSRRPNTSFCFLDIRSPGLGDTAMYLCATREGDSNQPQHFGDGTRLSIL.

This clone appeared a few times. In DNA, the CDR3 is TGTGCCAGCAGCCGGGACAGGGGGCGCTACAATGAGCAGTTCTTC. Protein product: CASSRDRGRYNEQFF. The rearrangement joins TRBV11-3 to TRBJ2-1, with 12 bases aligning to TRBD1. Trimming took 5 bases from V and 3 from J; bases not matched to a gene: 2. The CDR3 is 15 amino acids. Germline loops: CDR1 SGHNT, CDR2 YENEEA. Complete variable domain (other parts from reference TRBV11-3 and TRBJ2-1): EAGVVQSPRYKIIEKKQPVAFWCNPISGHNTLYWYLQNLGQGPELLIRYENEEAVDDSQLPKDRFSAERLKGVDSTLKIQPAELGDSAVYLCASSRDRGRYNEQFFGPGTRLTVL.

This clone was seen only once. The chain carries TRBV9 and TRBJ1-2; D not certain. Germline V CDR1 and CDR2: SGDLS, YYNGEE. The CDR3 extends over 15 amino acids. V was clipped by 2 bases and J by 7 bases, with 18 bases between them. The CDR3 sequence is CASSVESTPLSGYTF. CDR3 nucleotides: TGTGCCAGCAGCGTCGAATCTACACCCTTGAGTGGCTACACCTTC. Looking up the rest from reference TRBV9 and TRBJ1-2 gives the full variable domain: DSGVTQTPKHLITATGQRVTLRCSPRSGDLSVYWYQQSLDQGLQFLIQYYNGEERAKGNILERFSAQQFPDLHSELNLSSLELGDSALYFCASSVESTPLSGYTFGSGTRLTVV.

J is TRBJ1-3 and V is TRBV28, with a weak D call TRBD1 (6 bases). V was pared by 7 bases and J by 4 bases, with 23 bases between. The CDR3 runs 17 residues. The germline V gene has CDR1 MDHEN and CDR2 SYDVKM. As DNA, the CDR3 is TGTGCCAGCATCCTAAGCACGGGAAAAGGGGGAGGAAACACCATATATTTT. Amino acid sequence: CASILSTGKGGGNTIYF. The full variable domain, rest sourced from reference TRBV28 and TRBJ1-3, is DVKVTQSSRYLVKRTGEKVFLECVQDMDHENMFWYRQDPGLGLRLIYFSYDVKMKEKGDIPEGYSVSREKKERFSLILESASTNQTSMYLCASILSTGKGGGNTIYFGEGSWLTVV.

This chain connects TRBV5-4 to TRBJ1-6; possible D gene TRBD1, 6 bases. This CDR3 is 14 amino acids long. V was clipped by 4 bases and J by 7 bases, with 12 bases between them. Germline CDR1 is SGHNT and CDR2 is YYREEE (reference sequence). The chain's CDR3 is CASSHREANSPLHF. The CDR3, as DNA: TGTGCCAGCAGCCACAGGGAGGCCAATTCACCCCTCCACTTT.